This T cell receptor beta chain appears in the sequencing data of a study of vaccination and CD4 T cells after COVID-19. Overall study: By nasal swab PCR, the convalescent patients were SARS-CoV-2 positive, with several mild cases and one severe. The cells in question were stimulated using overlapping spike peptides derived from SARS-CoV-2, HCoV-NL63, HCoV-OC43 and HCoV-229E.

Noted time point: late sampling 161 to 241 days after vaccination in a few convalescent patients. The treatment is: 10-day PBMC culture with coronavirus spike peptide pools or control peptides (ViraFEST assay). PCR-confirmed positives ranged from March to December 2020, preceding US Alpha, Beta and Delta variants. Cells were cultured for approximately 10 days, and then CD4+ T cells were isolated by negative selection. This clonotype turned up a few times. The antigen is undetermined. An Oncomine TCR Beta short-read assay was used to sequence the DNA from cultured CD4+ T cells. Via MiXCR, TCRdb re-called the PCR reads, giving one row per CDR3 protein. Of roughly 18,000 distinct CDR3 sequences listed, around 50% are singletons. Germline V gene sequence: CDR1 DFQATT, CDR2 SNEGSKA (reference sequence). The V end was cut by 6 bases, the J end by 3 bases, with 17 bases between. This CDR3 spans 14 amino acids.

This receptor was taken from a human donor who had recovered from COVID-19. Sequencing used CD4+ T cells from blood, cultured in vitro, obtained about 7 months after SARS-CoV-2 vaccination. The V and J genes are TRBV20-1 and TRBJ1-2; D call uncertain. CDR3 DNA: TGCAGTGCCTCATGCCGGGGTTTTGACTATGGCTACACCTTC. Amino acid sequence: CSASCRGFDYGYTF.